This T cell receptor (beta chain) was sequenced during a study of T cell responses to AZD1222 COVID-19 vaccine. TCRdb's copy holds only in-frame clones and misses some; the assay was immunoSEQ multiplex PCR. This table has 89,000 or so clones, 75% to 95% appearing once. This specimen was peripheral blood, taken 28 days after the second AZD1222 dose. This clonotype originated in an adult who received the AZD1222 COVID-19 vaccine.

The CDR3 region is CASSQGPGADYGYTF. DNA for the CDR3: TGCGCCAGCAGCCAAGGGCCGGGGGCGGACTATGGCTACACCTTC. V and J are TRBV4-1 and TRBJ1-2, with a tentative D call TRBD1 (6 bases). Germline V gives CDR1 MGHRA, CDR2 YSYEKL. The V end lost 1 base, the J end lost 3 bases, and 12 bases lay between the germline ends. The CDR3 loop spans 15 amino acids.